These 8 T cell receptor beta chains were sequenced from one sample in a study of cytomegalovirus exposure and HLA in healthy donors. 13 Jbeta primers and 60 Vbeta primers were used for the PCR. Here immunoSEQ multiplex PCR was the method, and the copy in TCRdb shows in-frame clones only, minus some. Found here are around 80,000 clones, approximately 60% of them singletons; the top ten hold 4% to 4.5%. The specimen sequenced was PBMCs. The receptors shown here come from a male donor in good health and CMV-seropositive.

This clone was recorded a few times. The J gene is TRBJ2-7, the V gene TRBV7-2; 8 bases fit TRBD1. The CDR3 loop spans 12 amino acids. Trimming cost V 4 bases and J 4 bases; bases outside gene matches: 0. Germline assignment: CDR1 SGHTA and CDR2 FQGNSA. The CDR3 DNA reads as TGTGCCAGCAGCTGGGACAGGTACGAGCAGTACTTC. This translates into CASSWDRYEQYF.

The chain recombines TRBV28 with TRBJ2-1; no definite D call. The CDR3 runs 13 residues. With 5 bases removed from V and 8 bases from J, the gap between germline ends came to 13 bases. CDR1 and CDR2 from the germline V gene are MDHEN and SYDVKM. CDR3 sequence (DNA): TGTGCCAGCAGTCTAGTTAGGCCCCATGAGCAGTTCTTC. Amino acid sequence: CASSLVRPHEQFF.

This clone was seen only a few times. The J gene is TRBJ2-3, the V gene TRBV9, with D hard to call. This CDR3 is built from 15 residues. Germline V gene lookup returns CDR1 SGDLS and CDR2 YYNGEE. V was pared by 0 bases and J by 5 bases, with 13 bases between. CDR3 sequence (DNA): TGTGCCAGCAGCGTAGGCCCGGCGGCGAAAGATACGCAGTATTTT. Translation: CASSVGPAAKDTQYF.

This clone was detected a few times. The chain links TRBV5-6 to TRBJ1-2; 7 nucleotides align to TRBD1. The V and J ends lost 5 bases and 5 bases, in that order; junction bases with no gene match: 12. The CDR3 sequence is 15 residues long. Germline CDR1 and CDR2: SGHDT and YYEEEE. The DNA of the CDR3 is TGTGCCAGCAGATCCTCCGGGACAGTAAAATATGGCTACACCTTC. This encodes CASRSSGTVKYGYTF.

The chain employs TRBV6-1 and TRBJ1-6; D not certain. The CDR3 extends over 16 amino acids. Trimming stripped 4 bases from V and 0 bases from J, with 10 bases between. CDR1 is MNHNS and CDR2 is SASEGT in the germline V gene. This CDR3 reads CASSVLELSYNSPLHF. CDR3 DNA: TGTGCCAGCAGTGTCCTAGAGCTCTCCTATAATTCACCCCTCCACTTT.

V gene TRBV28 combines with J gene TRBJ2-1; TRBD2 agrees at 8 bases. The CDR3 totals 16 residues. Germline V gene data show CDR1 as MDHEN and CDR2 as SYDVKM. The V gene end was trimmed by 6 bases and the J gene end by 0 bases; junction bases not matched to a gene: 7. CDR3 DNA sequence: TGTGCCAGCAGCTCCGGGACTAGACCCTCCTACAATGAGCAGTTCTTC. The encoded protein is CASSSGTRPSYNEQFF.

This clone was counted between two and nine times. V usage is TRBV28 and J usage is TRBJ2-5; D is unclear. Germline CDR1 reads MDHEN; CDR2 reads SYDVKM. V shed 2 bases and J shed 5 bases, with 3 bases lying between them. The CDR3 has 11 amino acids. This CDR3 reads CASSLEETQYF. In DNA form, the CDR3 reads TGTGCCAGCAGTTTAGAGGAGACCCAGTACTTC.

The chain combines TRBV30 with TRBJ2-7, with D perhaps matching TRBD1 (6 bases). The CDR3 spans 15 residues. The V gene's germline CDR1 is GTSNPN and CDR2 SVGIG (reference sequence). Deletions cut 5 bases from V and 1 base from J, with 18 bases between. CDR3 sequence: CAWSKRNRASYEQYF. Here the CDR3 DNA reads TGTGCCTGGTCAAAACGTAACAGGGCTTCCTACGAGCAGTACTTC.